The 20 T cell receptor beta chains given below trace back to one sample, sequenced in a study of glioma-infiltrating T cells. Using RNA template, CDR3s of TCR alpha and beta were amplified with iRepertoire arm-PCR. In TCRdb, the multiplex PCR reads were re-called with MiXCR into one record per CDR3 protein. The top ten clones hold roughly a fifth of a sample with around 190,000 distinct CDR3 sequences, over 25% of them seen once. Source material: glioma tissue, nonneoplastic brain tissue, or PBMCs (not recorded which). The receptors were sampled from a human donor with low-grade glioma or glioblastoma, undergoing nonglioma brain surgery, or in good health (not recorded which).

This clonotype was recorded at least ten times. The V gene is TRBV20-1, the J gene TRBJ2-5; tentative D call: TRBD1 (5 bases). The CDR3 is 13 amino acids. Trimming cost V 6 bases and J 4 bases, with 15 bases left between them. Germline lookup yields CDR1 DFQATT and CDR2 SNEGSKA (reference sequence). The CDR3 protein is CSARVVLVETQYF. Here the CDR3 DNA reads TGCAGTGCCAGGGTCGTATTAGTAGAGACCCAGTACTTC.

This clonotype was observed many times. The chain couples TRBV28 to TRBJ1-2; no clear D gene. Germline assignment: CDR1 MDHEN and CDR2 SYDVKM. This CDR3 is 14 amino acids long. V lost 4 bases and J 6 bases, leaving 15 bases between the germline ends. This chain's CDR3 is CASSSLPGSHGYTF. In DNA, the CDR3 is TGTGCCAGCAGTTCACTCCCAGGTAGTCATGGCTACACCTTC.

Many counts were recorded for this clonotype. The rearrangement links TRBV20-1 to TRBJ2-1; TRBD2 matches 8 bases. The CDR3 has 14 amino acids. Germline CDR1 and CDR2: DFQATT and SNEGSKA (reference sequence). After removal of 6 bases from V and 0 bases from J, the junction contained 4 bases not matched to a gene. The CDR3 reads CSARSGSSYNEQFF. Written as DNA, the CDR3 is TGCAGTGCCCGGAGCGGGAGCTCCTACAATGAGCAGTTCTTC.

V gene TRBV12-3 or TRBV12-4 combines with J gene TRBJ2-3; no clear D. Trimming took 5 bases from V and 7 from J, leaving 16 bases between them. The CDR3 length is 14 residues. CDR3 DNA: TGTGCCAGCAGTCCCCACCGACTGGCGAATACGCAGTATTTT. This sequence encodes CASSPHRLANTQYF.

This clonotype was seen repeatedly, ten times or more. The rearrangement joins TRBV7-9 to TRBJ2-3; D gene ambiguous. CDR1 is SEHNR and CDR2 is FQNEAQ in the germline V gene (reference sequence). The length of the CDR3 is 12 residues. V shed 5 bases and J shed 7 bases, with 10 bases lying between them. The CDR3 nucleotides read TGTGCCAGCAGCCAAACTCCGAATACGCAGTATTTT. This translates into CASSQTPNTQYF. Full variable domain (outside the CDR3, taken from reference TRBV7-9 and TRBJ2-3): DTGVSQNPRHKITKRGQNVTFRCDPISEHNRLYWYRQTLGQGPEFLTYFQNEAQLEKSRLLSDRFSAERPKGSFSTLEIQRTEQGDSAMYLCASSQTPNTQYFGPGTRLTVL.

The rearrangement uses TRBV29-1 and TRBJ2-7; 8 bases line up with TRBD2. V was pared by 3 bases and J by 7 bases, with 14 bases of the junction left unmatched. CDR3 length: 15 amino acids. The germline V gene encodes CDR1 SQVTM and CDR2 ANQGSEA. DNA for the CDR3: TGCAGCGTTGAGCCCGCAGGGGACCCGGGGGGGGAGCAGTACTTC. It codes for CSVEPAGDPGGEQYF.

This clonotype appeared many times. V gene TRBV7-9 combines with J gene TRBJ2-5, with no clear D. The CDR3 totals 13 residues. Trimming left V 5 bases short and J 1 base short, with 8 bases between. Germline CDR1 SEHNR, CDR2 FQNEAQ (reference sequence). For the CDR3, the DNA is TGTGCCAGCAGCCCCTCTTCCCAAGAGACCCAGTACTTC. Its protein is CASSPSSQETQYF.

This clonotype was counted ten times or more. This chain uses TRBV7-2 with TRBJ1-5, with D possibly matching TRBD1 (6 bases). There are 14 residues in the CDR3. Germline CDR1 SGHTA, CDR2 FQGNSA. The V end lost 2 bases, the J end lost 3 bases, and 8 bases lay between the germline ends. The CDR3 bases are TGTGCCAGCAGCTTACGGACAGTCAATCAGCCCCAGCATTTT. Translated: CASSLRTVNQPQHF.

This clonotype came up many times. The chain combines TRBV6-1 with TRBJ1-2; D possibly corresponds to TRBD1 (5 bases). Trimming left V 5 bases short and J 6 bases short, with 16 bases between. The CDR3 covers 14 residues. The V gene's germline CDR1 is MNHNS and CDR2 SASEGT. The CDR3 region is CASSSQGGGNGYTF. CDR3 coding DNA: TGTGCCAGCAGTAGCCAGGGAGGCGGGAATGGCTACACCTTC.

The rearrangement joins TRBV28 to TRBJ1-2; D is perhaps TRBD1 (6 bases). Germline loops: CDR1 MDHEN, CDR2 SYDVKM. Trimming shortened V by 7 bases and J by 5 bases, and 20 bases separated the two germline ends. The CDR3 is 15 amino acids. The CDR3 loop is CASISAGGARYGYTF. The CDR3 nucleotides read TGTGCCAGCATCTCCGCGGGGGGCGCGAGGTATGGCTACACCTTC.

On this clonotype: A much larger clonotype is one base distant, so this may be a read error. This chain connects TRBV4-1 to TRBJ2-3; the D is unclear. The germline V gene encodes CDR1 MGHRA and CDR2 YSYEKL. The CDR3 extends over 13 amino acids. The CDR3 coding sequence is TGCGCCAGCAGCCAAGGAAGACCAGATATGCAGTATTTT. As protein: CASSQGRPDMQYF.

This clonotype was seen repeatedly, ten times or more. The V and J genes are TRBV6-5 and TRBJ2-7; 8 nucleotides line up with TRBD1. CDR1 and CDR2 from the germline V gene are MNHEY and SVGAGI. This CDR3 comprises 14 residues. J lost 2 bases, V lost 2 bases, and 2 bases had no gene match. The CDR3 region is CASSYGQGPYEQYF. CDR3 DNA: TGTGCCAGCAGTTACGGACAGGGACCCTACGAGCAGTACTTC.

Many counts were recorded for this clonotype. The chain links TRBV28 to TRBJ1-2; D is perhaps TRBD1 (6 bases). Germline loops: CDR1 MDHEN, CDR2 SYDVKM. V was pared by 6 bases and J by 2 bases, with 10 bases between. The CDR3 covers 13 residues. The CDR3 loop reads CASSSDRNYGYTF. In DNA, the CDR3 is TGTGCCAGCAGCTCCGACAGGAACTATGGCTACACCTTC.

This clonotype showed up many times. The genes are TRBV2 and TRBJ2-7; TRBD1 might be the D (5 bases). The CDR3 is 15 residues long. Germline V CDR1 and CDR2: SNHLY, FYNNEI. The V end was cut by 4 bases, the J end by 2 bases, with 15 bases between. CDR3 DNA sequence: TGTGCCAGCAGTGTATCACAGGCTAGAACCTACGAGCAGTACTTC. Translating gives CASSVSQARTYEQYF.

This clonotype has ten or more counts. V and J are TRBV4-3 and TRBJ1-2; D remains ambiguous. V shed 0 bases and J shed 1 base, with 9 bases lying between them. Per germline, CDR1 LGHNA and CDR2 YSLEER. This CDR3 region has 15 residues. In DNA form, the CDR3 reads TGCGCCAGCAGCCAAGATGCCACTTATAACTATGGCTACACCTTC. Protein sequence: CASSQDATYNYGYTF.

This clonotype was observed many times. This chain uses TRBV28 with TRBJ2-5; no definite D call. Per germline, CDR1 MDHEN and CDR2 SYDVKM. V was clipped by 2 bases and J by 2 bases, with 6 bases between them. The CDR3 spans 13 residues. The CDR3 loop is CASSLGPQETQYF. CDR3 DNA: TGTGCCAGCAGTTTAGGACCGCAAGAGACCCAGTACTTC.

This clonotype has only one observation. The chain recombines TRBV6-2 or TRBV6-3 with TRBJ1-5; 9 bases agree with TRBD1. After removal of 5 bases from V and 7 bases from J, the junction contained 6 bases not matched to a gene. The CDR3 runs 14 residues. The germline gives CDR1 MNHEY, CDR2 SVGEGT. DNA for the CDR3: TGTGCCAGCAGTGCCGGACAGGGGAGACAGCCCCAGCATTTT. It codes for CASSAGQGRQPQHF.

Many counts were recorded for this clonotype. The gene calls are TRBV27 and TRBJ1-1; D call uncertain. Deletions cut 6 bases from V and 1 base from J, with 9 bases between. This CDR3 is 13 amino acids long. The germline gives CDR1 MNHEY, CDR2 SMNVEV (reference sequence). The CDR3 coding sequence is TGTGCCAGCAGCTTTGGAGAGAACACTGAAGCTTTCTTT. Amino acids: CASSFGENTEAFF.

This clonotype was observed at least ten times. V usage is TRBV7-2 and J usage is TRBJ1-6; D gene uncertain. Trimming shortened V by 2 bases and J by 5 bases, and 10 bases separated the two germline ends. Germline V gene sequence: CDR1 SGHTA, CDR2 FQGNSA. The CDR3 totals 15 residues. As DNA, the CDR3 is TGTGCCAGCAGCTTAAGGTCGCCTAATAATTCACCCCTCCACTTT. As protein: CASSLRSPNNSPLHF.

Comments on this clonotype: A much more abundant neighbour one base away suggests this may be a read error. The rearrangement uses TRBV7-3 and TRBJ1-5; TRBD1 might be the D (6 bases). V gave up 5 bases and J gave up 3 bases, with 20 bases separating them. This CDR3 contains 17 residues. Germline V gene sequence: CDR1 SGHTA, CDR2 FQGTGA. CDR3 in DNA: TGTGCCAGCAGCCCCTACCGGACAGAATATATCAATCAGCCCCAGCATTTT. This sequence encodes CASSPYRTEYINQPQHF.